This T cell receptor (beta chain) was profiled in a study of T-cell reconstitution after alpha-beta-depleted transplantation in children (dated by TCRdb to the mid-2010s). About the study as a whole: Using TCR repertoire profiling, the study followed T-cell immune reconstitution in a quantitative way in children after TCRalphabeta/CD19-depleted allogeneic hematopoietic cell transplantation.

The sample's treatment or condition label, decoded: allogeneic hematopoietic cell transplantation with graft depleted of TCRalphabeta T cells and CD19 B cells. TCRalphabeta/CD19-depleted allogeneic hematopoietic cell grafts were given to the transplant recipients, all of whom were children. V gives up 4 bases and J gives up 10 bases, and the segment between their germline ends measures 14 bases. From the cysteine up to the phenylalanine, the CDR3 has a length of 13 residues. Just the 39-base CDR3 DNA is kept, in frame starting at base 1. The germline V gene (reference sequence) specifies LGHDT as CDR1 and YNNKEL as CDR2. About this clonotype itself: The antigen it binds to is not known. Per-base quality was not reported, and no clone a single base away is much larger than it.

What the work shows at the level of the full study, not this receptor alone: The apparently early recovery of alphabetaT-cell counts about two months after transplant reportedly depended on only several hundred rapidly expanded clones that came from non-depleted graft cells. Over the following months the frequencies of hyperexpanded clones went down, and after one year T-cell counts and TCRbeta diversity were mostly credited to newly produced T cells. The high TCRbeta diversity at day 60 in some patients was ascribed to recipient T cells and intrathymic progenitors that had survived conditioning.

The library came from PCR. Sequencer: Illumina HiSeq 2500. To normalize quantification of the TCRbeta repertoire, the TCR libraries were built with molecular barcoding that relied on unique molecular identifiers. The public reads were reprocessed in TCRdb via fastp at Q25 and MiXCR, keeping in-frame beta chains. Every entry covers one CDR3 protein and lists the most common genes and DNA from its rows. The sample records about 440,000 distinct CDR3 sequences, 43% of which are singletons. The leading ten clones occupy around 29% of the sample. This specimen consisted of PBMCs, obtained before TCRalphabeta/CD19-depleted stem cell transplant. The chain uses TRBV3-1 and TRBJ2-1; the D gene is possibly TRBD1 or TRBD2, each agreeing over 5 bases. This sequence originates from a girl under 10 years old with aplastic anemia, due to receive a stem cell transplant. The nucleotide sequence reads as follows: TGTGCCAGCAGCCGCCAACTTGGGACGGAGCAGTTCTTC. This codes for CASSRQLGTEQFF.